The 7 T cell receptor beta chains below come from one sample, sequenced in a study of blood T cell repertoires in COVID-19. Clones were sequenced by immunoSEQ multiplex PCR, and TCRdb holds only the in-frame ones, with some missing. The sample consists of about 200,000 clones, more than 80% of them appearing once. Sequenced material: peripheral blood. The receptor set was obtained from a man aged 50 or older with acute or convalescent COVID-19.

The rearrangement links TRBV2 to TRBJ1-5, with D maybe TRBD1 (5 bases). V shed 2 bases and J shed 3 bases, with 11 bases lying between them. The length of the CDR3 is 15 residues. Per germline, CDR1 SNHLY and CDR2 FYNNEI. The DNA of the CDR3 is TGTGCCAGCAGTGAATTGGCAGGGAACAATCAGCCCCAGCATTTT. Encoded protein: CASSELAGNNQPQHF.

The rearrangement links TRBV7-8 to TRBJ2-3, with TRBD2 matching 10 bases. With 3 bases clipped from V and 5 bases from J, the junction kept 5 bases outside the gene matches. The CDR3 consists of 15 residues. From germline, CDR1 is SGHVS and CDR2 FQNEAQ. The CDR3 sequence is CASSFLAGVVDTQYF. The CDR3 region has the DNA TGTGCCAGCAGCTTTCTAGCGGGAGTTGTAGATACGCAGTATTTT.

This chain joins TRBV24-1 and TRBJ2-5; 9 bases map to TRBD1. V shed 7 bases and J 1 base; nucleotides not matched to a gene: 3. The germline gives CDR1 KGHDR, CDR2 SFDVKD. The CDR3 loop spans 14 amino acids. For the CDR3, the DNA is TGTGCCACCAGAATGACAGGGGGCCAAGAGACCCAGTACTTC. Protein sequence: CATRMTGGQETQYF.

V usage is TRBV18 and J usage is TRBJ1-4, with 7 bases matching TRBD1. Germline CDR1 reads KGHSH; CDR2 reads LQKENI. This CDR3 has 15 amino acids. V gave up 3 bases and J gave up 7 bases; unmatched junction bases: 8. The CDR3 DNA is TGTGCCAGCTCACCGACAGGGATAAGAAGTGAAAAACTGTTTTTT. Translating gives CASSPTGIRSEKLFF.

The J gene is TRBJ2-5, the V gene TRBV5-4; 11 positions match TRBD1. From germline, CDR1 is SGHNT and CDR2 YYREEE (reference sequence). Trimming cost V 4 bases and J 2 bases; bases outside gene matches: 4. The CDR3 is made up of 15 amino acids. CDR3 nucleotide sequence: TGTGCCAGCAGCCTCGGGACAGGGGGTCAAGAGACCCAGTACTTC. Its protein is CASSLGTGGQETQYF.

J is TRBJ2-4 and V is TRBV6-2 or TRBV6-3; D call uncertain. V lost 6 bases to trimming and J lost 5 bases, with 14 bases between them. CDR3 size: 14 residues. Germline values: CDR1 MNHEY, CDR2 SVGEGT. CDR3 sequence (DNA): TGTGCCAGCAGCCCAACAGTCTCTCAAAACATTCAGTACTTC. Its protein is CASSPTVSQNIQYF.

The rearrangement uses TRBV24-1 and TRBJ2-1; TRBD2 aligns across 11 bases. The germline CDR1 and CDR2 sequences are KGHDR and SFDVKD. The V and J ends lost 4 bases and 6 bases, in that order; junction bases with no gene match: 4. The CDR3 loop spans 15 amino acids. The CDR3 coding sequence is TGTGCCACCAGTGAGGGACTAGCGGATACCAATGAGCAGTTCTTC. It yields the protein CATSEGLADTNEQFF.